The clone carrying this T cell receptor beta chain was detected many times. Antigen specificity is unknown. These data come from a study of tumor and adjacent non-tumor tissue in lung cancer. Study context: There were 11 to 13 adenocarcinoma, a couple of squamous cell carcinoma and 1 small cell lung cancer cases. Findings and limits, study-wide: Top 100 clones took a larger repertoire share in normal lung. Tumor TCR diversity, when higher, was linked to shorter survival.

A modified ARM-PCR protocol with three rounds of nested PCR amplified TCRbeta. TCRdb re-derived calls from the multiplex PCR reads in MiXCR, one entry per CDR3 protein. Altogether about 48,000 distinct CDR3 sequences are present, roughly 60% being singletons, with the ten largest covering 30%. No cell sorting was done before RNA was extracted from the tissue. The normal lung tissue was taken more than 3 cm from the tumor edge. The germline CDR1 and CDR2 sequences are MDHEN and SYDVKM. Trimming removed 5 bases from V and 14 bases from J, with 13 bases in between. The CDR3 is made up of 12 amino acids. The clonotype was recovered from a woman in her sixties or seventies with non-small cell lung cancer. This sequence joins TRBV28 and TRBJ1-6; no firm D call. Sequenced input: distant non-tumor lung tissue. The CDR3: CASSTGPRSLHF. The CDR3, as DNA: TGTGCCAGCAGTACTGGACCCAGGTCCCTCCACTTT. Full variable domain (missing parts from reference TRBV28 and TRBJ1-6): DVKVTQSSRYLVKRTGEKVFLECVQDMDHENMFWYRQDPGLGLRLIYFSYDVKMKEKGDIPEGYSVSREKKERFSLILESASTNQTSMYLCASSTGPRSLHFGNGTRLTVT.